Presented here are 26 T cell receptor beta chains from one specimen sequenced in a study of cytomegalovirus exposure and HLA in healthy donors. Both 60 Vbeta primers and 13 Jbeta primers went into the PCR. Assay used: immunoSEQ multiplex PCR; TCRdb lists only in-frame clones, some missing. The sample shows over 100,000 clones, about 78% of them seen only once. Input material: PBMCs. Receptors originate from a man between 45 and 60 years old in good health and CMV-seropositive.

The gene calls are TRBV19 and TRBJ1-2; the match to TRBD1 covers 8 bases. CDR1 is LNHDA and CDR2 is SQIVND in the germline V gene (reference sequence). CDR3 size: 16 residues. Germline trimming cut 5 bases from V and 3 bases from J; bases unmatched to any gene: 11. CDR3 coding DNA: TGTGCCAGTAGTTCACCTCAGACAGGGGAGGACTATGGCTACACCTTC. It translates to CASSSPQTGEDYGYTF.

The chain recombines TRBV11-2 with TRBJ2-2, with a possible D match to TRBD2 (7 bases). The CDR3 loop spans 15 amino acids. Trimming shortened V by 5 bases and J by 4 bases, and 14 bases separated the two germline ends. CDR1 and CDR2 from the germline V gene are SGHAT and FQNNGV. In DNA, the CDR3 is TGTGCCAGCAGCCCTTTGGGAGGGGGCACCGGGGAGCTGTTTTTT. This gives the protein CASSPLGGGTGELFF. The entire variable domain, with the rest obtained from reference TRBV11-2 and TRBJ2-2, is as follows: EAGVAQSPRYKIIEKRQSVAFWCNPISGHATLYWYQQILGQGPKLLIQFQNNGVVDDSQLPKDRFSAERLKGVDSTLKIQPAKLEDSAVYLCASSPLGGGTGELFFGEGSRLTVL.

This rearrangement joins TRBV29-1 to TRBJ1-1, with D possibly being TRBD1 (5 bases). Germline CDR1 is SQVTM and CDR2 is ANQGSEA. Trimming removed 5 bases from V and 5 bases from J, with 9 bases in between. There are 11 residues in the CDR3. DNA of the CDR3: TGCAGCGTTCGGGGGGGGACTGAAGCTTTCTTT. It codes for CSVRGGTEAFF.

The rearrangement joins TRBV5-4 to TRBJ2-3, with 8 bases that match TRBD1. Losses at the gene ends were 0 bases for V and 8 bases for J; bases not matched to a gene: 8. Germline V gene data show CDR1 as SGHNT and CDR2 as YYREEE (reference sequence). There are 15 residues in the CDR3. The CDR3 region is CASSLGGQAPFTQYF. As DNA, the CDR3 is TGTGCCAGCAGCTTGGGGGGACAGGCCCCCTTTACGCAGTATTTT.

The gene calls are TRBV6-5 and TRBJ1-5; 7 bases line up with TRBD1. Per germline, CDR1 MNHEY and CDR2 SVGAGI. This CDR3 comprises 16 residues. Trimming at V came to 3 bases and at J to 5 bases, leaving 10 bases not matched to a gene. CDR3 nucleotide sequence: TGTGCCAGCAGTTATGCCGGGACAGCTTACTATCAGCCCCAGCATTTT. Protein product: CASSYAGTAYYQPQHF.

The V and J genes are TRBV7-3 and TRBJ2-2; TRBD1 matches 7 bases. This CDR3 has 19 amino acids. Germline CDR1 reads SGHTA; CDR2 reads FQGTGA. V shed 1 base, J shed 2 bases, and the junction held 13 bases outside the gene matches. The DNA for the CDR3 is TGTGCCAGCAGCTTAATGCCCCTTAGACAGGGCCTCAACACCGGGGAGCTGTTTTTT. This translates into CASSLMPLRQGLNTGELFF.

This clone has at least ten counts. This chain links TRBV2 with TRBJ2-1, with a weak D call TRBD1 (5 bases). The CDR3 spans 12 residues. Germline loops: CDR1 SNHLY, CDR2 FYNNEI. The germline V and J ends were trimmed by 6 bases and 9 bases, with 12 bases remaining between them. This CDR3 is CASSYGQGEQFF. The CDR3 DNA sequence: TGTGCCAGCAGCTACGGGCAGGGTGAGCAGTTCTTC.

The chain uses TRBV2 and TRBJ1-2; D is undetermined. Trimming took off 2 bases at V and 6 bases at J, with 16 bases between the two ends. CDR1 SNHLY and CDR2 FYNNEI come from the germline V gene. The CDR3 is 15 residues long. The DNA of the CDR3 is TGTGCCAGCAGTGAATTCGTGGGCGCAGGCAATGGCTACACCTTC. It yields the protein CASSEFVGAGNGYTF.

In this sample, this clone turned up once. The V and J genes are TRBV15 and TRBJ2-2; D is ambiguous. The CDR3 is made up of 13 amino acids. Germline V gives CDR1 LNHNV, CDR2 YYDKDF (reference sequence). Trimming took 3 bases from V and 3 from J, leaving 5 bases between them. Here the CDR3 reads CATSRTDTGELFF. CDR3 nucleotide sequence: TGTGCCACCAGCAGGACTGACACCGGGGAGCTGTTTTTT.

This clone has only a few counts. The chain joins TRBV5-5 to TRBJ1-1; possibly TRBD1 for D (5 bases). Germline lookup yields CDR1 SGHKS and CDR2 YYEKEE (reference sequence). The CDR3 contains 15 residues. The ends were cut back, 0 bases at V and 1 base at J, with 10 bases in the middle. The CDR3 DNA follows: TGTGCCAGCAGCTTGGTGGGGGGAAGGAACACTGAAGCTTTCTTT. It codes for CASSLVGGRNTEAFF. Combining the CDR3 with reference TRBV5-5 and TRBJ1-1 gives the whole variable domain DAGVTQSPTHLIKTRGQQVTLRCSPISGHKSVSWYQQVLGQGPQFIFQYYEKEERGRGNFPDRFSARQFPNYSSELNVNALLLGDSALYLCASSLVGGRNTEAFFGQGTRLTVV.

V gene TRBV6-6 combines with J gene TRBJ1-2; tentative D call: TRBD1 (5 bases). V lost 6 bases and J 5 bases, leaving 19 bases between the germline ends. CDR1 and CDR2 from the germline V gene are MNHNY and SVGAGI (reference sequence). CDR3 length equals 15 residues. The CDR3 region has the DNA TGTGCCAGCAGCCCCCCGCGGTTGGAGGGGTATGGCTACACCTTC. This gives the protein CASSPPRLEGYGYTF.

V usage is TRBV6-5 and J usage is TRBJ1-3; D is perhaps TRBD1 (5 bases). Trimming shortened V by 4 bases and J by 4 bases, and 8 bases separated the two germline ends. CDR3 length: 13 residues. CDR1 and CDR2 from the germline V gene are MNHEY and SVGAGI. The CDR3 protein is CASSSWTGNTIYF. CDR3 bases: TGTGCCAGCAGTTCCTGGACAGGAAACACCATATATTTT.

This chain uses TRBV18 with TRBJ1-5; tentative D call: TRBD1 (6 bases). The germline V gene encodes CDR1 KGHSH and CDR2 LQKENI. The CDR3 is 15 amino acids. Deletions cut 3 bases from V and 6 bases from J, with 15 bases between. CDR3 nucleotide sequence: TGTGCCAGCTCACCCGCGGGTGCCAGGGGTCAGCCCCAGCATTTT. Translation: CASSPAGARGQPQHF. Complete variable domain (other parts from reference TRBV18 and TRBJ1-5): NAGVMQNPRHLVRRRGQEARLRCSPMKGHSHVYWYRQLPEEGLKFMVYLQKENIIDESGMPKERFSAEFPKEGPSILRIQQVVRGDSAAYFCASSPAGARGQPQHFGDGTRLSIL.

This rearrangement joins TRBV11-3 to TRBJ2-7, with 7 bases fitting TRBD2. Per the germline V gene, CDR1 is SGHNT and CDR2 is YENEEA. This CDR3 contains 18 residues. Trimming cost V 5 bases and J 0 bases; bases outside gene matches: 16. This CDR3 reads CASSTNHWGGSSSYEQYF. CDR3 nucleotide sequence: TGTGCCAGCAGCACGAACCACTGGGGGGGATCCAGCTCCTACGAGCAGTACTTC.

V and J are TRBV18 and TRBJ2-7, with 8 positions matching TRBD1. Germline CDR1 and CDR2: KGHSH and LQKENI. This CDR3 is 14 amino acids long. Germline trimming cut 4 bases from V and 3 bases from J; bases unmatched to any gene: 5. The DNA for the CDR3 is TGTGCCAGCTCACACGGACAGGGTAACTACGAGCAGTACTTC. Translation gives CASSHGQGNYEQYF.

This clone was seen a handful of times. V is TRBV5-1 and J is TRBJ2-7; D is unresolved. Trimming removed 0 bases from V and 5 bases from J, with 12 bases in between. CDR3 length equals 14 residues. Germline V gene lookup returns CDR1 SGHRS and CDR2 YFSETQ. CDR3 protein: CASSLELLRNEQYF. The CDR3 region has the DNA TGCGCCAGCAGCTTGGAACTACTGAGGAACGAGCAGTACTTC.

V gene TRBV12-5 combines with J gene TRBJ2-7, with TRBD1 identical over 9 bases. Trimming at V came to 5 bases and at J to 2 bases, leaving 16 bases not matched to a gene. The CDR3 extends over 18 amino acids. Germline V gene data show CDR1 as LGHNT and CDR2 as FRNRAP. In DNA, the CDR3 is TGTGCTAGTGGTCCTGTCCCGGGACAGGGACCGACCCCCTACGAGCAGTACTTC. This codes for CASGPVPGQGPTPYEQYF.

A note on this clone: One end of the junction varies from germline; a read error may be responsible. The chain recombines TRBV7-9 with TRBJ1-2; 7 nucleotides agree with TRBD1. CDR1 is SEHNR and CDR2 is FQNEAQ in the germline V gene (reference sequence). The CDR3 runs 16 residues. CDR3 DNA: TGTTCCAGCAGCGGAAACAGGGGTGACTCGGTTTATGGCTACACCTTC. Protein product: CSSSGNRGDSVYGYTF.

This chain uses TRBV6-5 with TRBJ1-5; D may be TRBD1 (5 bases). The CDR3 loop spans 14 amino acids. V was shortened by 5 bases and J by 3 bases, with 11 bases between the two germline ends. Germline lookup yields CDR1 MNHEY and CDR2 SVGAGI. The CDR3 region is CASSDRRANQPQHF. In DNA, the CDR3 is TGTGCCAGCAGTGACCGCAGGGCCAATCAGCCCCAGCATTTT.

There are many counts of this clone. The rearrangement joins TRBV6-5 to TRBJ2-1, with 7 bases identical to TRBD1. V was pared by 6 bases and J by 6 bases, with 5 bases of the junction left unmatched. Germline-derived CDR1 and CDR2 are MNHEY and SVGAGI. CDR3 length equals 13 residues. The CDR3 DNA reads as TGTGCCAGCAGGAAAGCAGGGGGCAATGAGCAGTTCTTC. Its protein is CASRKAGGNEQFF.

This chain connects TRBV5-1 to TRBJ2-3; possibly TRBD2 for D (7 bases). Germline-derived CDR1 and CDR2 are SGHRS and YFSETQ. The CDR3 spans 17 residues. Trimming pared 0 bases from V and 5 bases from J, leaving 19 bases between. The CDR3, as DNA: TGCGCCAGCAGCTTGGTTGTTGGGGGGGGCTCGGGAGATACGCAGTATTTT. This codes for CASSLVVGGGSGDTQYF. The full variable domain, completed using reference TRBV5-1 and TRBJ2-3, is KAGVTQTPRYLIKTRGQQVTLSCSPISGHRSVSWYQQTPGQGLQFLFEYFSETQRNKGNFPGRFSGRQFSNSRSEMNVSTLELGDSALYLCASSLVVGGGSGDTQYFGPGTRLTVL.

The chain recombines TRBV12-5 with TRBJ2-1; D remains unclear. The CDR3 has 11 residues. Trimming cost V 1 base and J 8 bases, with 3 bases left between them. Germline-derived CDR1 and CDR2 are LGHNT and FRNRAP. CDR3 nucleotide sequence: TGTGCTAGTGGTTTGGCTGATGAGCAGTTCTTC. This gives the protein CASGLADEQFF.

This clone turned up a few times. CDR3 in DNA: TGTGCCAGCAGTGAGCGACACAGGGAAGGAAACACCATATATTTT. It codes for CASSERHREGNTIYF. The chain is built from TRBV6-1 and TRBJ1-3, with a weak D call TRBD1 (6 bases). CDR1 and CDR2 (germline): MNHNS, SASEGT. The CDR3 is 15 amino acids. V gave up 3 bases and J gave up 4 bases, with 13 bases separating them.

The V and J genes are TRBV28 and TRBJ2-2; TRBD1 aligns across 7 bases. Germline-derived CDR1 and CDR2 are MDHEN and SYDVKM. V lost 3 bases, J lost 7 bases, and 8 bases stayed unmatched. This CDR3 region has 15 residues. In DNA, the CDR3 is TGTGCCAGCAGTTTGTCACCGGGACAGTACGGGGAGCTGTTTTTT. The encoded protein is CASSLSPGQYGELFF.

In this sample, this clone turned up a few times. The chain has TRBV28 and TRBJ1-5; D is unresolved. The CDR3 spans 14 residues. Trimming took off 4 bases at V and 4 bases at J, with 11 bases between the two ends. Germline assignment: CDR1 MDHEN and CDR2 SYDVKM. For the CDR3, the DNA is TGTGCCAGCAGTTCCCTTGGGGAGAATCAGCCCCAGCATTTT. It specifies CASSSLGENQPQHF. Full variable domain (rest looked up from reference TRBV28 and TRBJ1-5): DVKVTQSSRYLVKRTGEKVFLECVQDMDHENMFWYRQDPGLGLRLIYFSYDVKMKEKGDIPEGYSVSREKKERFSLILESASTNQTSMYLCASSSLGENQPQHFGDGTRLSIL.

This clone was observed a handful of times. The CDR3 sequence: CASSASIGSYNEQFF. In DNA, the CDR3 is TGTGCCAGCAGCGCTAGTATCGGTTCCTACAATGAGCAGTTCTTC. The rearrangement uses TRBV9 and TRBJ2-1, with D hard to call. Germline CDR1 and CDR2: SGDLS and YYNGEE. V was shortened by 3 bases and J by 1 base, with 11 bases between the two germline ends. The CDR3 has 15 residues.